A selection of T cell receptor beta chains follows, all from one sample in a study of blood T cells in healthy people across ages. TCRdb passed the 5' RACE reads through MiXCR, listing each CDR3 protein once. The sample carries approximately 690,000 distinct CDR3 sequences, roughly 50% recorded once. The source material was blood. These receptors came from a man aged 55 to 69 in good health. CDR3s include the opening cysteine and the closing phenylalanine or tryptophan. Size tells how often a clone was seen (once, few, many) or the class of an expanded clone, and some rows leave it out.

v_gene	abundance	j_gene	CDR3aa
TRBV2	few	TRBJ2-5	CASSEGVAGRRQTQYF
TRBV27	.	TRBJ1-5	CASSLSGFNQPQHF
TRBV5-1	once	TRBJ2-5	CASSWGQGNQETQYF
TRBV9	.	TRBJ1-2	CASSVAGRSSGYTF
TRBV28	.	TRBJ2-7	CASSPPRGRGSYEQYF
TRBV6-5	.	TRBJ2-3	CASSYSRTGGDTQYF
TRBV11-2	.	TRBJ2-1	CASSLDAGGNEQFF
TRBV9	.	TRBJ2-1	CASTRGRGGSGDEQFF
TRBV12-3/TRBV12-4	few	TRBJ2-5	CASSLRVRETQYF
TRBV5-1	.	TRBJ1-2	CASSPWDSSNYGYTF
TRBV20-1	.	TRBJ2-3	CSASTQTDTQYF
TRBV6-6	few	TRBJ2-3	CASKRGADTQYF
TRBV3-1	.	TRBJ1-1	CASSQGSNTEAFF
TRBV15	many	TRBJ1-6	CATSRDRAGSNSPLHF
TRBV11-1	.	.	CASSLGIRYEQYF
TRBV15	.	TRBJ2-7	CATSREGSYEQYF
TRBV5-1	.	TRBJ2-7	CASSETQAQYF
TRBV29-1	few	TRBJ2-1	CSVERGGNGHNEQFF
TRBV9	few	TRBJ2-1	CASSRAGSYNEQFF
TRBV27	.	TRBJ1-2	CASRYRPRGVGYTF
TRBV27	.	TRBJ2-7	CASSLRPGQASSYEQYF
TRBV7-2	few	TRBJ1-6	CASSLMRFNSPLHF
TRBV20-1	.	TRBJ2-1	CSAVGQGANNKQFF
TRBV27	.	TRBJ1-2	CASSLRGAAFYGYTF
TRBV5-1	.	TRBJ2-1	CASSLAEEQFF
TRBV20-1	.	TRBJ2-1	CSAVPGTGHNEQFF
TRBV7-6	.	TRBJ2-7	CASSLEEGRTAEQYF
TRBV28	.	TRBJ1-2	CASSSNLLNYGYTF
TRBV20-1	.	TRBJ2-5	CSALPPSGGETQYF
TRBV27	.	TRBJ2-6	CASSLPGPAGANVLTF
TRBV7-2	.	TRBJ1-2	CASSFPDRPAGYTF
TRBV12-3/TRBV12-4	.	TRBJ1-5	CASSLGVLVSNQPQHF
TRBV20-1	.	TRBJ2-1	CSARGRLAAYNEQFF
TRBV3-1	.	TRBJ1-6	CASSLKAEWSPLHF
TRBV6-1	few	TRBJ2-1	CASNGPSYNEQFF
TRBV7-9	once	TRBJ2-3	CASSWIRDPTDTQYF
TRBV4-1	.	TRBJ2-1	CASSRSTDSNEQFF
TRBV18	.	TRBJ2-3	CASSPPSPDTQYF
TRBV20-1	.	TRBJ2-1	CSAVAGEYNEQFF
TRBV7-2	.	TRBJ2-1	CASSLLWRSSYNEQFF
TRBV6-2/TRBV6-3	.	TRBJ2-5	CASSQLRPEVETQYF
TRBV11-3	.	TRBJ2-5	CASSLGGTERETQYF
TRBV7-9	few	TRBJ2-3	CASSSTGTSGGEITDTQYF
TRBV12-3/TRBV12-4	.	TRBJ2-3	CASSLNGGADTQYF
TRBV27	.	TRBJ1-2	CASSLFAGSNYGYTF
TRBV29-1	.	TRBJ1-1	CSVGRTGEAFF
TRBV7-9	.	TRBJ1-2	CASSPETGATNYGYTF
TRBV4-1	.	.	CASSLSPGGLETQYF
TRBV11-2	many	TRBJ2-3	CASSLVQGPPDTQYF
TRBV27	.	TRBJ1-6	CASSDRPGRHSPLHF
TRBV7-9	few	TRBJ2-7	CASSPRRGNEQYF
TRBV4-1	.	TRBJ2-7	CASSLSGQQSYEQYF
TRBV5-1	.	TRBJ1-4	CASSLRGQVEKLFF
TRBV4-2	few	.	CASSLLFGLGGHYEQYF